This T cell receptor (beta chain) was observed in a study of PD-1 blockade in classical Hodgkin lymphoma. Overall study: Patients in the cohort were put on intravenous nivolumab, 3 mg/kg every 2 weeks. Findings and caveats of the study: For complete responders, baseline diversity was comparable to that of newly diagnosed patients. Healthy donors were reported to have higher baseline TCR diversity than newly diagnosed patients.

The CDR3 covers 18 residues. Germline lookup yields CDR1 SGHVS and CDR2 FQNEAQ. The V end lost 1 base, the J end lost 1 base, and 17 bases lay between the germline ends. Autologous stem cell transplantation was followed by relapse in every patient, and brentuximab vedotin exposure varied. Best responses included complete response and partial response; otherwise, the best response was progressive disease. Libraries were prepared by immunoSEQ multiplex PCR; TCRdb keeps only in-frame clonotypes and omits some of them. The sample holds under 65,000 clones, approximately 90% seen once. In regard to this clone: Its cognate antigen is unknown.

This chain links TRBV7-8 with TRBJ1-5, with TRBD1 as a possible D gene (6 bases). Sequenced material: peripheral blood mononuclear cells (PBMCs), taken at baseline. This receptor was obtained from a human donor with classical Hodgkin lymphoma. The CDR3 spells CASSLGGWGAVSNQPQHF. The CDR3 DNA is TGTGCCAGCAGCTTAGGTGGCTGGGGGGCGGTGAGCAATCAGCCCCAGCATTTT.